This entry concerns a single T cell receptor (beta chain). Libraries were prepared by immunoSEQ multiplex PCR; TCRdb keeps only in-frame clonotypes and omits some of them. The sample has about 88,000 clones; approximately 95% are singletons. The data originate from a study of control samples from healthy donors and cancer patients. The V end lost 5 bases, the J end lost 7 bases, and 13 bases lay between the germline ends. The CDR3 is made up of 14 amino acids. Germline V lookup: CDR1 KGHDR, CDR2 SFDVKD. This chain links TRBV24-1 with TRBJ1-4, with TRBD1 as a possible D gene (5 bases). The TCR sequence derives from a man in his late teens or twenties in good health. The sequenced sample was blood. The CDR3 nucleotides are TGTGCCACCAGTGTGGAGGGGTGGGGTGAAAAACTGTTTTTT. It is translated as CATSVEGWGEKLFF.